The rows below give T cell receptor beta chains drawn from one sample of a study of Ad26.COV2.S vaccination and SARS-CoV-2 variants. The protocol was immunoSEQ multiplex PCR, while the TCRdb copy is restricted to in-frame clones and leaves out a portion. Among about 450,000 clones, roughly nine tenths were seen once, and the ten largest hold over 2.5%. Material: peripheral blood, obtained in a trial of Ad26.COV2.S vaccine versus placebo. These receptors were taken from a person between 18 and 65 years old who received the Ad26.COV2.S COVID-19 vaccine or a placebo. Both conserved end residues are part of each CDR3. Fields, in order: D gene, J gene, V gene, clone size, CDR3 DNA, CDR3 protein. The D gene is left open where the match is weak. Expanded clones are given a class, and other clones once, few, many or no size at all.

D: .; J: TRBJ1-2; V: TRBV18; size: once; DNA: TGTGCCAGCTCACCACCAGGGAACTATGGCTACACCTTC; CDR3: CASSPPGNYGYTF
D: .; J: TRBJ2-2; V: TRBV10-3; size: .; DNA: TGTGCCATCAGTGTAAATAGGCCCGGGGAGCTGTTTTTT; CDR3: CAISVNRPGELFF
D: .; J: TRBJ1-5; V: TRBV20-1; size: .; DNA: TGCAGTGCTAGTCTTGGGGGTTTCGGCAATCAGCCCCAGCATTTT; CDR3: CSASLGGFGNQPQHF
D: .; J: TRBJ1-1; V: TRBV19; size: .; DNA: TGTGCCAGTAGTACGGGACCCAGGAGAGCTTTCTTT; CDR3: CASSTGPRRAFF
D: TRBD1; J: TRBJ2-2; V: TRBV2; size: .; DNA: TGTGCCAGCAGTGAAGCGCACAGGGGGTCCGGGGAGCTGTTTTTT; CDR3: CASSEAHRGSGELFF
D: TRBD1; J: TRBJ2-5; V: TRBV11-3; size: .; DNA: TGTGCCAGCAGCTTACCCAGGGACAGCAAAGAGACCCAGTACTTC; CDR3: CASSLPRDSKETQYF
D: .; J: TRBJ1-5; V: TRBV7-5; size: few; DNA: TGTGCCAGAAGCTTGAAAACAGGCAATCAGCCCCAGCATTTT; CDR3: CARSLKTGNQPQHF
D: .; J: TRBJ1-3; V: TRBV2; size: once; DNA: TGTGCCAGCAGTTATGGGAATGACAGAGTTACCATATATTTT; CDR3: CASSYGNDRVTIYF
D: .; J: TRBJ2-7; V: TRBV13; size: .; DNA: TGTGCCAGCAGCCCTACGTTATCCGGCCACCTCGAGCAGTACTTC; CDR3: CASSPTLSGHLEQYF
D: .; J: TRBJ1-1; V: TRBV11-3; size: .; DNA: TGTGCCAGCAGGACCGACGCGAACACTGAAGCTTTCTTT; CDR3: CASRTDANTEAFF
D: TRBD2; J: TRBJ2-3; V: TRBV4-2; size: .; DNA: TGTGCCAGCAGCCAAGATGACGGAGGGACTACCACAGATACGCAGTATTTT; CDR3: CASSQDDGGTTTDTQYF
D: .; J: TRBJ2-1; V: TRBV7-9; size: .; DNA: TGTGCCAGCAGCTTAACCTCCTCCTACAATGAGCAGTTCTTC; CDR3: CASSLTSSYNEQFF
D: TRBD1; J: TRBJ1-4; V: TRBV7-9; size: .; DNA: TGTGCCAGCAGCTACCAGGGACAGACTGCAACTAATGAAAAACTGTTTTTT; CDR3: CASSYQGQTATNEKLFF
D: .; J: TRBJ1-4; V: TRBV2; size: .; DNA: TGTGCCAGCAGTGGGGCAGGTGAAAAACTGTTTTTT; CDR3: CASSGAGEKLFF
D: .; J: TRBJ1-2; V: TRBV6-2/TRBV6-3; size: .; DNA: TGTGCCAGCAGTTATCAAGAAAACTATGGCTACACCTTC; CDR3: CASSYQENYGYTF
D: .; J: TRBJ2-5; V: TRBV9; size: .; DNA: TGTGCCAGCAGCGTCTCGACTAGGGCAGAGACCCAGTACTTC; CDR3: CASSVSTRAETQYF
D: .; J: TRBJ1-2; V: TRBV15; size: .; DNA: TGTGCCACCAGCAGAGGAAGGACAGTCGCTAACTATGGCTACACCTTC; CDR3: CATSRGRTVANYGYTF
D: TRBD2; J: TRBJ2-5; V: TRBV7-3; size: .; DNA: TGTGCCAGCAGCCCGAAGGGTCTAGCGGGGGGCTACGAGGAACAAGAGACCCAGTACTTC; CDR3: CASSPKGLAGGYEEQETQYF
D: .; J: TRBJ1-4; V: TRBV29-1; size: .; DNA: TGCAGCGTTGAACAGGCGGGGGAAAAACTGTTTTTT; CDR3: CSVEQAGEKLFF
D: .; J: TRBJ1-2; V: TRBV14; size: few; DNA: TGTGCCAGCAGCCAAGGGCCCTTAGGGCCTCGGACTGGCTACACCTTC; CDR3: CASSQGPLGPRTGYTF
D: .; J: TRBJ1-2; V: TRBV18; size: .; DNA: TGTGCCAGCTCACCACCGAGCGTCTATGGCTACACCTTC; CDR3: CASSPPSVYGYTF
D: .; J: TRBJ2-1; V: TRBV7-9; size: .; DNA: TGTGCCAGCAGCTTAGGCTACAATGAGCAGTTCTTC; CDR3: CASSLGYNEQFF
D: .; J: TRBJ1-6; V: TRBV7-2; size: .; DNA: TGTGCCAGCAGCTTCTTTGGCAGCGATTCACCCCTCCACTTT; CDR3: CASSFFGSDSPLHF
D: .; J: TRBJ1-2; V: TRBV7-2; size: once; DNA: TGTGCCAGCAGCTTATCCCGCCGTGCTAACTATGGCTACACCTTC; CDR3: CASSLSRRANYGYTF
D: .; J: TRBJ2-6; V: TRBV10-3; size: .; DNA: TGTGCCATCAGTGAGTCCGACCAGGGGTCATCTGGGGCCAACGTCCTGACTTTC; CDR3: CAISESDQGSSGANVLTF
D: .; J: TRBJ1-1; V: TRBV5-6; size: .; DNA: TGTGCCAGCAGCTCAAGGGCCGAAATGAACACTGAAGCTTTCTTT; CDR3: CASSSRAEMNTEAFF
D: .; J: TRBJ1-4; V: TRBV9; size: .; DNA: TGTGCCAGCAGCGCCGACTTCCGGGACGCAGAAAAACTGTTTTTT; CDR3: CASSADFRDAEKLFF